One T cell receptor (beta chain) is described in this entry. The antigen is unknown. The data belong to a study of siplizumab effects on memory and regulatory T cells. General study points: Confirmatory evidence of suppressive function in proliferating siplizumab-culture Tregs was not obtained. Both greater diversity than memory cells and a major contribution to the alloresponse seemed to characterize naive T cells.

Assay used: immunoSEQ multiplex PCR; TCRdb lists only in-frame clones, some missing. The sample includes roughly 60,000 clones, 90% to 95% seen only once; the top ten take around 40%. What was sequenced was CD8+ T cells sorted from blood. The sequence came from a human donor in good health.

CDR3 nucleotides: TGTGCCAGCTCGGGTCCGGGCCTATCCTACAATGAGCAGTTCTTC. This gives the protein CASSGPGLSYNEQFF. J is TRBJ2-1 and V is TRBV6-1; D is unclear. V gave up 8 bases and J gave up 1 base, with 15 bases separating them. This CDR3 contains 15 residues. CDR1 and CDR2 (germline): MNHNS, SASEGT.